This T cell receptor beta chain was identified in a study of CD8+ T cells in alopecia areata. Extraction and reverse transcription of RNA yielded cDNA as the sequencing template. The method was immunoSEQ multiplex PCR; TCRdb's version includes in-frame clones alone and lacks a portion of them. The sample has fewer than 200,000 clones, roughly 60% seen once. Treatment of the sample: oral pan-JAK inhibitor, 5-10 mg twice daily. Study conclusions and caveats: With just one nonresponder, it is still uncertain whether baseline CD8+ expansion relates to response. Across lesional scalp, and particularly alopecia totalis/universalis, clonality surpassed that of normal scalp.

Details on this clone: Its antigen is unidentified.

The clonotype comes from a human donor with alopecia areata. The sequenced sample was CD4+ T cells sorted from blood, obtained at week 24, from a patient treated with tofacitinib.

The chain's CDR3 is CASNQLASNYNEQFF. In nucleotides, the CDR3 is TGTGCCAGCAACCAGCTAGCTTCAAATTACAATGAGCAGTTCTTC. This chain uses TRBV7-9 with TRBJ2-1; TRBD2 is a possible D gene (5 bases). V was clipped by 7 bases and J by 4 bases, with 17 bases between them. The CDR3 totals 15 residues. The germline CDR1 and CDR2 sequences are SEHNR and FQNEAQ (reference sequence).